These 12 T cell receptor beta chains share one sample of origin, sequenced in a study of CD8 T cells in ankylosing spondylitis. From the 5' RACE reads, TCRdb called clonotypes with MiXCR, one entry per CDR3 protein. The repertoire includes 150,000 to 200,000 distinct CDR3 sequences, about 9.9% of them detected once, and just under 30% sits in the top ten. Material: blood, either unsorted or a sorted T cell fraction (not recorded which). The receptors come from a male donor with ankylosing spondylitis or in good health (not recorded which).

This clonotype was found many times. The CDR3 DNA is TGTGCCACCAGCCAAGGTAGCAGGCGGACTAGCGGGGGAGATACGCAGTATTTT. It is translated as CATSQGSRRTSGGDTQYF. The rearrangement joins TRBV15 to TRBJ2-3, with 13 bases lining up with TRBD2. This CDR3 comprises 18 residues. V was clipped by 5 bases and J by 5 bases; unmatched bases: 13. Germline V lookup: CDR1 LNHNV, CDR2 YYDKDF (reference sequence).

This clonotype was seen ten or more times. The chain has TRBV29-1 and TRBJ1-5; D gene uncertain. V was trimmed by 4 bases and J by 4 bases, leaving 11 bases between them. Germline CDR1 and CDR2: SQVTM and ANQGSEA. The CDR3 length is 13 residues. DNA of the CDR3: TGCAGCGTTGGTTGGGGAGATAATCAGCCCCAGCATTTT. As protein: CSVGWGDNQPQHF. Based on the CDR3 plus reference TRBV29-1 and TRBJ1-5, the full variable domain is SAVISQKPSRDICQRGTSLTIQCQVDSQVTMMFWYRQQPGQSLTLIATANQGSEATYESGFVIDKFPISRPNLTFSTLTVSNMSPEDSSIYLCSVGWGDNQPQHFGDGTRLSIL.

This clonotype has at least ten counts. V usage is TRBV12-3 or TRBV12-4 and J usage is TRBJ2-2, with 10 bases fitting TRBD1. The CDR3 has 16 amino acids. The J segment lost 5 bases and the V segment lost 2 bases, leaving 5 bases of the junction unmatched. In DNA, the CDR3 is TGTGCCAGCAGTTTAAGGACAGGGGGAGGTACCGGGGAGCTGTTTTTT. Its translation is CASSLRTGGGTGELFF.

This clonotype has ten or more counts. This chain's CDR3 is CASSTLSSYEQYF. The CDR3, as DNA: TGCGCCAGCAGTACTCTGAGCTCCTACGAGCAGTACTTC. The chain combines TRBV5-1 with TRBJ2-7, with no clear D. This CDR3 has 13 amino acids. Trimming removed 5 bases at V and 0 bases at J, with 9 bases between. Germline V gene data show CDR1 as SGHRS and CDR2 as YFSETQ.

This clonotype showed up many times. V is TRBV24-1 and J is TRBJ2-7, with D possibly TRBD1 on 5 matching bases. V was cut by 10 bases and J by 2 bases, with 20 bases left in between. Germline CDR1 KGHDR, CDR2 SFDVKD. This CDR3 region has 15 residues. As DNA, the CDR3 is TGTGCCACGCCGATCCCAGGGAAGGGTACCTACGAGCAGTACTTC. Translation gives CATPIPGKGTYEQYF.

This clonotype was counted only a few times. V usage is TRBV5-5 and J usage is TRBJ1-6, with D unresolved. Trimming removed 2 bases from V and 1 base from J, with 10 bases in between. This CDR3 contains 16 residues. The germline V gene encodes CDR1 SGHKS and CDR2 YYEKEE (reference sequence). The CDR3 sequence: CASSFPGSSYNSPLHF. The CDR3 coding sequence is TGTGCCAGCAGCTTCCCCGGGAGTTCCTATAATTCACCCCTCCACTTT.

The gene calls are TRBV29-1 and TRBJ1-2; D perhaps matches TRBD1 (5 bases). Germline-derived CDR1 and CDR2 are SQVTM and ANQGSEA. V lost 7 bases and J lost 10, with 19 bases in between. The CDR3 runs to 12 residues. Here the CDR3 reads CSAPSRDFDYTF. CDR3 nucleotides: TGCAGCGCTCCATCCCGGGACTTCGACTACACCTTC.

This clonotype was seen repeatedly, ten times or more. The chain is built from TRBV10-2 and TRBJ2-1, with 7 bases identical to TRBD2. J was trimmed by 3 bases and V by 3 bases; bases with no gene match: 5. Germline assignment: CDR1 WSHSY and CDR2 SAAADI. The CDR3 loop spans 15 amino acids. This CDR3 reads CASSDWRGIYNEQFF. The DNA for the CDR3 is TGCGCCAGCAGTGATTGGCGGGGGATCTACAATGAGCAGTTCTTC.

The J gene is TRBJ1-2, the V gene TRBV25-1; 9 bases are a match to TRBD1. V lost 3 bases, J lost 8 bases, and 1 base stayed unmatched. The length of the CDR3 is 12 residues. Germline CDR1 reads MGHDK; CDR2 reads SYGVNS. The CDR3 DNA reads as TGTGCCAGCAGTGAGGGGACAGGGGGCTACACCTTC. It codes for CASSEGTGGYTF.

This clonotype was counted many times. The CDR3 loop reads CSVEAGNTEAFF. CDR3 bases: TGCAGCGTTGAGGCGGGGAACACTGAAGCTTTCTTT. The chain combines TRBV29-1 with TRBJ1-1; no reliable D call. CDR3 size: 12 residues. CDR1 and CDR2 (germline): SQVTM, ANQGSEA. V was cut by 3 bases and J by 1 base, with 6 bases left in between.

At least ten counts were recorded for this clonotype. CDR3 protein: CATSRGAGVNTGELFF. CDR3 nucleotide sequence: TGTGCCACCAGCAGAGGGGCAGGGGTCAACACCGGGGAGCTGTTTTTT. The chain links TRBV15 to TRBJ2-2; a possible D gene is TRBD1 (6 bases). The V gene lost 1 base and the J gene lost 2 bases, with 11 bases spanning the gap. This CDR3 is built from 16 residues. Germline V gene lookup returns CDR1 LNHNV and CDR2 YYDKDF (reference sequence).

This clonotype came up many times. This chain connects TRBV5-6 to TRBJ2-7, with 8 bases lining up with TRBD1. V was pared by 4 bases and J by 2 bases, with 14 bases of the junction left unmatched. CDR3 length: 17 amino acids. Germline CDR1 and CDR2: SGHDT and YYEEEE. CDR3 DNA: TGTGCCAGCAGCCATGATGGACAGGGAGGTCCCCCCTACGAGCAGTACTTC. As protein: CASSHDGQGGPPYEQYF.